Below, 21 T cell receptor beta chains from the same sample are listed, as sequenced in a study of T cell repertoires in cytomegalovirus infection. Using its own MiXCR run on the reads, TCRdb lists one record per CDR3 protein. The sample lists around 450,000 distinct CDR3 sequences, 31% seen once, with roughly 13% in the top ten. Sequencing was carried out using PBMCs. These TCRs come from a human donor in good health (CMV status not recorded). Some clones in this sample may be carry-over from other donors' samples.

The chain is built from TRBV6-1 and TRBJ2-3, with 11 positions matching TRBD2. The CDR3 has 19 residues. The V gene end was trimmed by 6 bases and the J gene end by 4 bases; junction bases not matched to a gene: 18. CDR1 MNHNS and CDR2 SASEGT come from the germline V gene. CDR3 sequence (DNA): TGTGCCAGCAGGATACTAGCGGGGGCTGGTATCCCCCGCCCAGATACGCAGTATTTT. Translation gives CASRILAGAGIPRPDTQYF.

The genes are TRBV20-1 and TRBJ1-4; a weak D match, TRBD1 (5 bases). Deletions cut 3 bases from V and 5 bases from J, with 10 bases between. CDR3 length: 13 residues. Germline V gene lookup returns CDR1 DFQATT and CDR2 SNEGSKA (reference sequence). CDR3 sequence: CSASRRVNEKLFF. CDR3 nucleotides: TGCAGTGCTAGCCGCAGGGTAAATGAAAAACTGTTTTTT.

This clonotype showed up many times. The V gene is TRBV28, the J gene TRBJ1-5, with D possibly matching TRBD1 (6 bases). CDR3 length: 17 residues. Germline V lookup: CDR1 MDHEN, CDR2 SYDVKM. V was cut by 0 bases and J by 0 bases, with 12 bases left in between. The CDR3 is CASSLWRTVYSNQPQHF. In DNA, the CDR3 is TGTGCCAGCAGTTTATGGAGGACAGTCTATAGCAATCAGCCCCAGCATTTT.

Concerning this clonotype: One base away lies a much larger clone, so this may be a sequencing read error. The chain is built from TRBV7-2 and TRBJ2-3; D unclear. Between the trimmed V and J ends, which lost 4 bases and 4 bases, there was a span of 12 bases. Germline V gene lookup returns CDR1 SGHTA and CDR2 FQGNSA. CDR3 length equals 14 residues. The CDR3 DNA reads as TGTGCCAGCAGCTACAGTGGAAGGGCAGATACGCAGTATTTT. Its translation: CASSYSGRADTQYF.

This clonotype was picked up many times. One end of the junction does not line up with germline, which may come from a read error. The chain has TRBV7-6 and TRBJ2-3; 11 nucleotides agree with TRBD2. Germline V CDR1 and CDR2: SGHVS, FNYEAQ. This CDR3 is built from 15 residues. The CDR3 coding sequence is TGTGCCAGCAGTTTAGCGGGGGGGCTCGCAGATACGCAGTATTTT. It yields the protein CASSLAGGLADTQYF.

With regard to this clonotype: One end of the junction varies from germline; a read error may be responsible. The V gene is TRBV7-2, the J gene TRBJ2-1; 7 bases map to TRBD2. This CDR3 region has 14 residues. The V gene's germline CDR1 is SGHTA and CDR2 FQGNSA. The CDR3 spells CASSLAGGEYDQCF. The CDR3 nucleotides read TGTGCCAGCAGCTTAGCGGGAGGGGAATATGATCAGTGCTTC.

Remarks on this clonotype: A read error may produce the germline difference seen at one junction end. The chain combines TRBV23-1 with TRBJ2-5; D not certain. TRBV23-1 falls under the ORF class, with uncertain function. This CDR3 comprises 10 residues. CDR3 sequence reads: CASSPFGHLF. DNA for the CDR3: TGCGCCAGCAGTCCTTTCGGCCACCTCTTC.

The chain is built from TRBV19 and TRBJ2-3, with 8 nucleotides matching TRBD1. J was trimmed by 5 bases and V by 6 bases; bases with no gene match: 4. The CDR3 has 13 amino acids. Germline assignment: CDR1 LNHDA and CDR2 SQIVND (reference sequence). The CDR3 nucleotides are TGTGCCAGTAGCGAGGACAGGGTAGATACGCAGTATTTT. Amino acids: CASSEDRVDTQYF. The whole variable domain, filled in from reference TRBV19 and TRBJ2-3, reads DGGITQSPKYLFRKEGQNVTLSCEQNLNHDAMYWYRQDPGQGLRLIYYSQIVNDFQKGDIAEGYSVSREKKESFPLTVTSAQKNPTAFYLCASSEDRVDTQYFGPGTRLTVL.

Many counts were recorded for this clonotype. V gene TRBV7-2 combines with J gene TRBJ2-7, with TRBD2 identical over 12 bases. The CDR3 has 17 amino acids. Trimming took 1 base from V and 4 from J; bases not matched to a gene: 8. The germline V gene encodes CDR1 SGHTA and CDR2 FQGNSA. The CDR3 region has the DNA TGTGCCAGCAGCTTAGGGACTAGCGGGGCCGAGAGATACGAGCAGTACTTC. It translates to CASSLGTSGAERYEQYF.

Turning to this clonotype: The conserved phenylalanine or tryptophan is not found at the CDR3 terminus, so this likely reflects a read error. The chain carries TRBV7-4 and TRBJ1-2, with D unresolved. The length of the CDR3 is 13 residues. The germline V gene has CDR1 SGHVT and CDR2 SQSDAQ. V was shortened by 8 bases and J by 8 bases, with 18 bases between the two germline ends. The CDR3 sequence is CASDSVRTRGYTL. The CDR3, as DNA: TGTGCCAGCGATTCCGTCAGGACTAGGGGCTACACCCTC.

V gene TRBV14 combines with J gene TRBJ1-4, with TRBD1 as a possible D gene (6 bases). This CDR3 has 15 amino acids. Germline assignment: CDR1 SGHDN and CDR2 FVKESK. V lost 0 bases, J lost 7 bases, and 12 bases lay in between. Written as DNA, the CDR3 is TGTGCCAGCAGCCAAGATACAGGGCTTTTTGAAAAACTGTTTTTT. Its translation: CASSQDTGLFEKLFF.

This clonotype was detected a few times. This chain uses TRBV28 with TRBJ1-4; no clear D. Trimming took off 8 bases at V and 1 base at J, with 14 bases between the two ends. The germline gives CDR1 MDHEN, CDR2 SYDVKM. CDR3 size: 15 residues. The CDR3 DNA is TGTGCCAGCCGACCCTTGGACCGAACTAATGAAAAACTGTTTTTT. Protein sequence: CASRPLDRTNEKLFF.

This clonotype was counted many times. The gene calls are TRBV7-8 and TRBJ2-5; 7 bases align to TRBD2. V trimming: 1 base; J trimming: 9 bases; junction bases outside the gene matches: 17. CDR3 size: 17 residues. Germline assignment: CDR1 SGHVS and CDR2 FQNEAQ. Here the CDR3 DNA reads TGTGCCAGCAGCTTAGAAGCCTCCGTGGGCCCGCTAGCGGCCCAGTACTTC. Translated: CASSLEASVGPLAAQYF.

The chain has TRBV28 and TRBJ2-7; D remains unclear. The CDR3 contains 15 residues. V was clipped by 4 bases and J by 4 bases, with 17 bases between them. Germline V gene data show CDR1 as MDHEN and CDR2 as SYDVKM. Written as DNA, the CDR3 is TGTGCCAGCAGTTCCCGCCTCGCTACGCTATACGAGCAGTACTTC. It translates to CASSSRLATLYEQYF.

This clonotype came up many times. This chain uses TRBV14 with TRBJ1-1; D might be TRBD1 (5 bases). Trimming removed 4 bases at V and 10 bases at J, with 16 bases between. Germline V lookup: CDR1 SGHDN, CDR2 FVKESK. CDR3 length equals 13 residues. CDR3 residues: CASSPPTFGTAFF. CDR3 bases: TGTGCCAGCAGCCCCCCGACCTTTGGGACAGCTTTCTTT.

Points on this clonotype: A read error may explain this, as a much larger clone is one base away. The chain is built from TRBV19 and TRBJ1-1; no definite D call. Germline V gene data show CDR1 as LNHDA and CDR2 as SQIVND (reference sequence). The CDR3 consists of 13 residues. The CDR3 sequence: CASTLGMNTEDFF. The CDR3 DNA reads TGTGCCAGTACCTTGGGAATGAACACTGAAGATTTCTTT.

This clonotype was counted a few times. The CDR3 DNA reads as TGTGCCAGCAGCCAAGGACCTAGCGGGGGCTACAATGAGCAGTTCTTC. This encodes CASSQGPSGGYNEQFF. The genes are TRBV3-1 and TRBJ2-1; TRBD2 matches at 10 bases. The CDR3 consists of 16 residues. The germline CDR1 and CDR2 sequences are LGHDT and YNNKEL (reference sequence). V was pared by 1 base and J by 3 bases, with 3 bases of the junction left unmatched.

The chain is built from TRBV7-2 and TRBJ1-3; perhaps TRBD1 as D (5 bases). The V and J ends lost 4 bases and 0 bases respectively, with 16 bases between them. The CDR3 is 17 residues long. CDR1 is SGHTA and CDR2 is FQGNSA in the germline V gene. Here the CDR3 DNA reads TGTGCCAGCAGCTCACGGGAGGGACCTGGCTCTGGAAACACCATATATTTT. It yields the protein CASSSREGPGSGNTIYF. The whole variable domain, remainder taken from reference TRBV7-2 and TRBJ1-3, is GAGVSQSPSNKVTEKGKDVELRCDPISGHTALYWYRQSLGQGLEFLIYFQGNSAPDKSGLPSDRFSAERTGGSVSTLTIQRTQQEDSAVYLCASSSREGPGSGNTIYFGEGSWLTVV.

V usage is TRBV27 and J usage is TRBJ2-2; D uncertain. V was clipped by 1 base and J by 2 bases, with 5 bases between them. CDR1 and CDR2 from the germline V gene are MNHEY and SMNVEV (reference sequence). The CDR3 has 14 amino acids. The CDR3 sequence: CASSLLRNTGELFF. CDR3 in DNA: TGTGCCAGCAGTTTATTGCGTAACACCGGGGAGCTGTTTTTT.

V and J are TRBV12-3 or TRBV12-4 and TRBJ1-4, with D tentatively TRBD1 (6 bases). Trimming shortened V by 9 bases and J by 4 bases, and 15 bases separated the two germline ends. The CDR3 totals 14 residues. CDR3 bases: TGTGCCAGTTTAAAAGGGGGGATTAATGAAAAACTGTTTTTT. It yields the protein CASLKGGINEKLFF.

This clonotype was detected ten times or more. This sequence joins TRBV7-6 and TRBJ1-5, with D possibly TRBD1 on 5 matching bases. This CDR3 is 15 amino acids long. Germline V lookup: CDR1 SGHVS, CDR2 FNYEAQ. Trimming stripped 0 bases from V and 7 bases from J, with 13 bases between. Here the CDR3 reads CASSLAGQGDQPQHF. DNA of the CDR3: TGTGCCAGCAGCTTAGCCGGGCAGGGCGACCAGCCCCAGCATTTT.